This T cell receptor beta chain was captured in a study of shared clonotypes between healthy human individuals. Study-level information: CD8 memory received one plate per donor, CD8 naive two, CD4 memory three and CD4 naive three. Study findings and constraints: Sampling involved blood alone; tissue repertoires likely differ. Around 5% was the fraction of naive CD4 clonotypes found shared across several donors.

Authors' processing steps: ImmunoSEQ junction-only sequences lacked quality scores, so their filtering differed. This table comes from immunoSEQ multiplex PCR, and its TCRdb copy is limited to in-frame clones, with some not included. V and J calls and clone size come straight from that table; D and trimming were deduced from the DNA. The data show just over 2,000,000 clones, roughly 95% seen once. About this clone itself: Its antigen is still unknown.

Selected positively for CCR7 and CD45RO-negative, naive CD8 cells excluded terminally differentiated effector memory CD45RA+ cells. This CDR3 spans 14 amino acids. The V end was cut by 4 bases, the J end by 5 bases, with 15 bases between. Germline lookup yields CDR1 MDHEN and CDR2 SYDVKM. Sequencing used naive CD8+ T cells sorted from blood. The chain carries TRBV28 and TRBJ2-7; D may be TRBD1 or TRBD2 (5 bases each). The clonotype originates from a man aged 18 to 35 in good health. The CDR3 DNA sequence: TGTGCCAGCAGTTCCGGGACGGGCCCCAACGAGCAGTACTTC. This encodes CASSSGTGPNEQYF.